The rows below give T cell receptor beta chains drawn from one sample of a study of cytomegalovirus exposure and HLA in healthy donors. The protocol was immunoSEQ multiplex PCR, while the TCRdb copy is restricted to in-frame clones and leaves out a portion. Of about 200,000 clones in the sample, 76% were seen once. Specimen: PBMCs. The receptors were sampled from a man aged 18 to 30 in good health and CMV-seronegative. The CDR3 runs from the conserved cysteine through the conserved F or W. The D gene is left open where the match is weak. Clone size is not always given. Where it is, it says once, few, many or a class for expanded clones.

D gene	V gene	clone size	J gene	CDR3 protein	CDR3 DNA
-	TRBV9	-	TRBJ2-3	CASSVVEGRTDTQYF	TGTGCCAGCAGCGTAGTGGAGGGGAGGACAGATACGCAGTATTTT
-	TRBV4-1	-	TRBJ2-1	CASSHPPDSSYNEQFF	TGCGCCAGCAGCCACCCCCCAGACAGCTCCTACAATGAGCAGTTCTTC
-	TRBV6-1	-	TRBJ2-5	CASSGSLRETQYF	TGTGCCAGCAGTGGGTCATTGCGAGAGACCCAGTACTTC
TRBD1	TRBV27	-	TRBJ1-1	CASSRGLMNTEAFF	TGTGCCTCTTCGAGGGGGCTGATGAACACTGAAGCTTTCTTT
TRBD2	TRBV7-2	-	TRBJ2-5	CASSLATSGGPEETQYF	TGTGCCAGCAGCTTAGCAACTAGCGGGGGCCCTGAGGAGACCCAGTACTTC
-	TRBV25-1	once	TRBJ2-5	CASSEYEETQYF	TGTGCCAGCAGTGAATATGAGGAGACCCAGTACTTC
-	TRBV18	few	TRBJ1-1	CASLESLNTEAFF	TGTGCCAGTCTCGAGTCCTTGAACACTGAAGCTTTCTTT
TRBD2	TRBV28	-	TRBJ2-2	CAGRGSGTSGELFF	TGTGCCGGCCGGGGGAGCGGGACCTCCGGGGAGCTGTTTTTT
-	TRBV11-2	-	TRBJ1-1	CASVPIRGRNTEAFF	TGTGCCAGCGTTCCGATCAGGGGCCGGAACACTGAAGCTTTCTTT
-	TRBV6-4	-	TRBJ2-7	CASSEQPSYEQYF	TGTGCCAGCAGTGAACAGCCCTCCTACGAGCAGTACTTC
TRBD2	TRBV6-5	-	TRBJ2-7	CASSYSSGSPYEQYF	TGTGCCAGCAGTTACTCGAGCGGGAGTCCCTACGAGCAGTACTTC
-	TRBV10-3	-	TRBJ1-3	CAIRSDSGNTIYF	TGTGCCATCAGATCAGACTCTGGAAACACCATATATTTT
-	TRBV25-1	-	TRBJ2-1	CASSPLGNNEQFF	TGTGCCAGCAGTCCCCTAGGAAACAATGAGCAGTTCTTC
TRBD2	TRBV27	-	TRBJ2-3	CASSPTYLGPGGDTQYF	TGTGCCAGCAGTCCGACCTACCTGGGCCCGGGGGGAGATACGCAGTATTTT
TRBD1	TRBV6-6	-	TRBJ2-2	CASRTDRKSTGELFF	TGTGCCAGCAGGACGGACAGGAAGAGCACCGGGGAGCTGTTTTTT
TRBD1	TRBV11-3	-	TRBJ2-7	CASSPGQVAYEQYF	TGTGCCAGCAGCCCAGGACAGGTTGCCTACGAGCAGTACTTC
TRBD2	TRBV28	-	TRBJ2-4	CASTRWASGENIQYF	TGTGCCAGCACCCGATGGGCTAGCGGGGAAAACATTCAGTACTTC
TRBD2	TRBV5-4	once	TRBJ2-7	CASSFDKRGAYEQYF	TGTGCCAGCAGCTTCGATAAGCGGGGCGCCTACGAGCAGTACTTC
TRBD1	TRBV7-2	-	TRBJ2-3	CASSSRQGATDTQYF	TGTGCCAGCAGCTCCCGACAGGGGGCTACAGATACGCAGTATTTT
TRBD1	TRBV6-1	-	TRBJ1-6	CASSDRYGTVNSPLHF	TGTGCCAGCAGTGATCGTTACGGGACAGTAAATTCACCCCTCCACTTT
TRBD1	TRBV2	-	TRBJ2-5	CASTTDRAAQTQYF	TGTGCCAGCACAACGGACAGGGCGGCACAGACCCAGTACTTC
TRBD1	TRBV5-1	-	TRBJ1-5	CASSRDSAGQPQHF	TGCGCCAGCAGCCGGGACAGCGCTGGTCAGCCCCAGCATTTT
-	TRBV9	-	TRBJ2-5	CASSVGVTYQETQYF	TGTGCCAGCAGCGTAGGAGTCACGTACCAAGAGACCCAGTACTTC
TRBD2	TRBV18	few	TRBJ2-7	CASSPRSGRDEQYF	TGTGCCAGCTCACCAAGGAGCGGGAGAGACGAGCAGTACTTC
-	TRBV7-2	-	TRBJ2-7	CASSPSRTGSYEQYF	TGTGCCAGCAGCCCATCAAGGACGGGATCCTACGAGCAGTACTTC
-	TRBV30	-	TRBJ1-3	CAWSVGQGDTIYF	TGTGCCTGGAGTGTGGGACAAGGAGACACCATATATTTT
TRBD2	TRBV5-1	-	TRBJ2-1	CASNQGLTSGGIYNEQFF	TGCGCCAGCAACCAGGGCCTGACTAGCGGGGGGATTTACAATGAGCAGTTCTTC
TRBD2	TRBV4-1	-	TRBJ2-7	CASSWTSGSFYEQYF	TGCGCCAGCAGCTGGACTAGCGGGAGTTTCTACGAGCAGTACTTC
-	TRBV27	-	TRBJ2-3	CAALGVADFTDTQYF	TGTGCCGCCCTTGGTGTGGCGGACTTCACAGATACGCAGTATTTT
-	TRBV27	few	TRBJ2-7	CASSLWQGAYEQYF	TGTGCCAGCAGTTTATGGCAGGGTGCCTACGAGCAGTACTTC
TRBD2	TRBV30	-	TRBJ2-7	CAWSIYRDYRYEQYF	TGTGCCTGGAGTATTTATCGGGACTACCGATACGAGCAGTACTTC
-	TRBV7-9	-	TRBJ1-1	CASTRETNTEAFF	TGTGCCAGCACGCGCGAGACAAACACTGAAGCTTTCTTT
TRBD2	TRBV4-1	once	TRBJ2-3	CASSQDMLAGHTDTQYF	TGCGCCAGCAGCCAAGATATGCTAGCGGGTCACACAGATACGCAGTATTTT
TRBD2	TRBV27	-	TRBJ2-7	CASSRSGRVHEQYF	TGTGCCAGCAGTCGAAGCGGGAGGGTCCACGAGCAGTACTTC
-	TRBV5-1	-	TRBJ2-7	CASSSLDGSYEQYF	TGCGCCAGCAGCTCCCTCGACGGGAGCTACGAGCAGTACTTC
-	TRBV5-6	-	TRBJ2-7	CASSLGLEFYEQYF	TGTGCCAGCAGCTTGGGACTCGAATTCTACGAGCAGTACTTC
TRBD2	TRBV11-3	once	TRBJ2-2	CASSPGGSGTPGELFF	TGTGCCAGCAGCCCCGGAGGGAGCGGGACTCCCGGGGAGCTGTTTTTT
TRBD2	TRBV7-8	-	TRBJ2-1	CASSLRTSGAPPNEQFF	TGTGCCAGCAGCTTAAGGACTAGCGGGGCGCCCCCCAATGAGCAGTTCTTC
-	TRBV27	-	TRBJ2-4	CASSLSDGDIQYF	TGTGCCAGCAGTTTATCGGACGGGGACATTCAGTACTTC
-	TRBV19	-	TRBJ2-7	CASSGGSYEQYF	TGTGCCAGTAGCGGGGGATCCTACGAGCAGTACTTC
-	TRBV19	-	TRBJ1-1	CASSPGTADTEAFF	TGTGCCAGTAGCCCCGGGACTGCGGATACTGAAGCTTTCTTT
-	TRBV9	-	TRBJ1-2	CASSPRGGDNYGYTF	TGTGCCAGCAGCCCCCGGGGAGGGGATAACTATGGCTACACCTTC
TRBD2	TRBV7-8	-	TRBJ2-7	CASSLRAGAREGRWVYF	TGTGCCAGCAGCTTACGGGCCGGGGCCAGGGAGGGTCGTTGGGTGTACTTC
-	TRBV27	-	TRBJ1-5	CASSPRMSNQPQHF	TGTGCCAGCAGTCCCCGTATGAGCAATCAGCCCCAGCATTTT